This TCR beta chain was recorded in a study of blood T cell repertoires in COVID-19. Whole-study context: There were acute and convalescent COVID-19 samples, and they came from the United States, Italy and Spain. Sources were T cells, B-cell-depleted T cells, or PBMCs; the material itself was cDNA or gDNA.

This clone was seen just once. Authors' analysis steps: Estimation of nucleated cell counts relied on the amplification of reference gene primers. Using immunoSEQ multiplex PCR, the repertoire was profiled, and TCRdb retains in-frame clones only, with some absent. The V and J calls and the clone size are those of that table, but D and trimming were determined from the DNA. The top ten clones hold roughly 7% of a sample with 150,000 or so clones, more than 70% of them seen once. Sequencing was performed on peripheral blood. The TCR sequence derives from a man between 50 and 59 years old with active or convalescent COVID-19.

CDR3 nucleotide sequence: TGTGCCAGCAGTCGAGCAGGGGCGAGAACTGAAGCTTTCTTT. Translation gives CASSRAGARTEAFF. The J gene is TRBJ1-1, the V gene TRBV27; D may be TRBD1 (6 bases). The CDR3 is made up of 14 amino acids. Per the germline V gene, CDR1 is MNHEY and CDR2 is SMNVEV (reference sequence). Trimming stripped 5 bases from V and 5 bases from J, with 15 bases between.